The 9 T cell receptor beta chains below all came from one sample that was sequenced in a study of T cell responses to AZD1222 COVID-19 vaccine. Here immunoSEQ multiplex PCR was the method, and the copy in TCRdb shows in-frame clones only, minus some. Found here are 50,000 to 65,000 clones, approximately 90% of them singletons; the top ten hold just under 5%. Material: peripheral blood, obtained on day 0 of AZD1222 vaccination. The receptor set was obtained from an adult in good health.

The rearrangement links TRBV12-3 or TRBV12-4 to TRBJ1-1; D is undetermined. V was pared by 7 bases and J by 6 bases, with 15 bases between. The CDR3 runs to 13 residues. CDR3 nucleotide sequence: TGTGCCAGCACCTCGGCCGGACTGGCTGAAGCTTTCTTT. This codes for CASTSAGLAEAFF.

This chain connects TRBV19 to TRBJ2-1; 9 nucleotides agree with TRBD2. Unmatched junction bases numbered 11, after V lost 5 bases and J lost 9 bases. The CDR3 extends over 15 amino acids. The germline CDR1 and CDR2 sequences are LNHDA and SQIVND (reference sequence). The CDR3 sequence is CASSPSGTSISEQFF. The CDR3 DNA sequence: TGTGCCAGTAGTCCTTCCGGGACTAGCATCAGTGAGCAGTTCTTC.

CDR3 in DNA: TGCGCCAGCAGCTTCTTGGGCCAGGGGGCGTTGAACACTGAAGCTTTCTTT. It specifies CASSFLGQGALNTEAFF. The rearrangement uses TRBV5-1 and TRBJ1-1; TRBD1 aligns across 8 bases. Unmatched junction bases numbered 9, after V lost 2 bases and J lost 0 bases. The CDR3 covers 17 residues. Looked up from germline, CDR1 is SGHRS and CDR2 is YFSETQ.

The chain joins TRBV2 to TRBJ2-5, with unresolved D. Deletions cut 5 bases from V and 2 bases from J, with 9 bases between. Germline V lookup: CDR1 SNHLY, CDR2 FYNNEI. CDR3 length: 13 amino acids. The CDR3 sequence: CASSLLGQETQYF. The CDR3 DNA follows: TGTGCCAGCAGTCTACTGGGACAAGAGACCCAGTACTTC. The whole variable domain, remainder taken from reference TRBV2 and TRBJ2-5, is EPEVTQTPSHQVTQMGQEVILRCVPISNHLYFYWYRQILGQKVEFLVSFYNNEISEKSEIFDDQFSVERPDGSNFTLKIRSTKLEDSAMYFCASSLLGQETQYFGPGTRLLVL.

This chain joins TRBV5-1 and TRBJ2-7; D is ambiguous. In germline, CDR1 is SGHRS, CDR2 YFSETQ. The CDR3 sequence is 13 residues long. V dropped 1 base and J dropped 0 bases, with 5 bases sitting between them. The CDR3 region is CASSLRSSYEQYF. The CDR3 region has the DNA TGCGCCAGCAGCTTGAGGAGCTCCTACGAGCAGTACTTC.

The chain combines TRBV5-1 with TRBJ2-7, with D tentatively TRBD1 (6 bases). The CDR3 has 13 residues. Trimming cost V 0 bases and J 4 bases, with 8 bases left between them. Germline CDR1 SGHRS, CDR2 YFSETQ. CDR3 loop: CASSLDRVYEQYF. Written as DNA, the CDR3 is TGCGCCAGCAGCTTGGACAGGGTATACGAGCAGTACTTC.

The CDR3 sequence is CASSQGGGNEKLFF. The CDR3, as DNA: TGTGCCAGCAGCCAAGGCGGGGGTAATGAAAAACTGTTTTTT. The chain uses TRBV3-1 (or the pseudogene TRBV3-2) and TRBJ1-4; tentative D call: TRBD1 (5 bases). Trimming pared 1 base from V and 4 bases from J, leaving 7 bases between. The CDR3 totals 14 residues. CDR1 is LGHDT, CDR2 YNNKEL, per germline (reference sequence).

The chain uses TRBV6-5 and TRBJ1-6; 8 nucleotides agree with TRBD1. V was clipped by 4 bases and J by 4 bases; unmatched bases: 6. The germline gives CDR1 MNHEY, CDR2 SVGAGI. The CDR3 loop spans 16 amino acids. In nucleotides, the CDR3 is TGTGCCAGCAGTTTCCGGGACAGGAGATATAATTCACCCCTCCACTTT. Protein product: CASSFRDRRYNSPLHF.

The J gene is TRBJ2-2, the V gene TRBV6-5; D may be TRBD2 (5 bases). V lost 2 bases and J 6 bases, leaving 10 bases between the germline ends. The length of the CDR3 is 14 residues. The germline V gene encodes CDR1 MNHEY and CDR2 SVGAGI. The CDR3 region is CASSYDGVSGELFF. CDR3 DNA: TGTGCCAGCAGTTACGACGGGGTCTCCGGGGAGCTGTTTTTT.